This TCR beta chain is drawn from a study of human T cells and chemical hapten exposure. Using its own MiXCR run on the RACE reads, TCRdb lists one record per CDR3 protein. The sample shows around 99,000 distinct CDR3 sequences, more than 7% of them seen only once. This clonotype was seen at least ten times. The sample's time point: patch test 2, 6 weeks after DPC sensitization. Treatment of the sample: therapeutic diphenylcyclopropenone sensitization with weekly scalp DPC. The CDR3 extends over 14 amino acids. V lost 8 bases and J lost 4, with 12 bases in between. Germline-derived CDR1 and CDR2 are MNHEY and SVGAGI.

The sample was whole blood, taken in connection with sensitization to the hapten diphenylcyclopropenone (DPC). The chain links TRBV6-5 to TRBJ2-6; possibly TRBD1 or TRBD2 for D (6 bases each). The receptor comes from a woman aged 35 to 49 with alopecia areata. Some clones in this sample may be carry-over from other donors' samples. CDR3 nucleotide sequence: TGTGCCAGCTCGGGGGCAAACGGGGCCAACGTCCTGACTTTC. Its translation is CASSGANGANVLTF.